This paragraph covers one T cell receptor (beta chain) sequence. The data were obtained in a study of OX40 agonist ivuxolimab in advanced cancers. Trimming took 0 bases from V and 3 from J; bases not matched to a gene: 4. The CDR3 loop spans 17 amino acids. Germline V gene lookup returns CDR1 SGDLS and CDR2 YYNGEE. TCRdb's copy holds only in-frame clones and misses some; the assay was immunoSEQ multiplex PCR. The table records 15,000 to 20,000 clones, 80% to 90% of them present only once. Sequencing was performed on CD4+ or CD8+ T cells sorted from blood, taken in a trial of the OX40 agonist ivuxolimab. V is TRBV9 and J is TRBJ2-2; 11 positions agree with TRBD1. The clonotype comes from an adult with an advanced solid tumor such as melanoma, head and neck, liver or kidney cancer. The CDR3 region has the DNA TGTGCCAGCAGCGTAGCCCCGGGACAGGGGGACACCGGGGAGCTGTTTTTT. Residues: CASSVAPGQGDTGELFF.